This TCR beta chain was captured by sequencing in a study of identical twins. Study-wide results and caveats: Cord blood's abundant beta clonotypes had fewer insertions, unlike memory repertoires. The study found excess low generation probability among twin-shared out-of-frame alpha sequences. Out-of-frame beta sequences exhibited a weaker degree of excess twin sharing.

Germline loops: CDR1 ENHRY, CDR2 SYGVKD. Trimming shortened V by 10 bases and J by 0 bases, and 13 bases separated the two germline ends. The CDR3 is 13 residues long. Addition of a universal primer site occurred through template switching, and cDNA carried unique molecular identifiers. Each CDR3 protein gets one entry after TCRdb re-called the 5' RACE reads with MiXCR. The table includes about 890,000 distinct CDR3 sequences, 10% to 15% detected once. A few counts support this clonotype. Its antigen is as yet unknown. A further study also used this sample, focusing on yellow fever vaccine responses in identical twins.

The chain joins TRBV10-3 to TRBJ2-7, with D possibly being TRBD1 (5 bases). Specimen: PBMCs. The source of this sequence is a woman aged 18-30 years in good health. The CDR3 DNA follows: TGTGCCACAGGGATTGACAGCTCCTACGAGCAGTACGTC. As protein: CATGIDSSYEQYV.